The sample holds a few counts of the clone carrying this TCR beta chain. The data are from a study of T cells in Graves' hyperthyroidism and ophthalmopathy. For the study at large: Peripheral blood was secured at the point of initial diagnosis, before any treatment.

Amplification of TCR beta CDR3 regions used RNA as the template. With the HTBI primer set, the TCR CDR3 went through a first round of RT-PCR. TCRdb reprocessed the multiplex PCR reads with MiXCR, giving one entry per CDR3 protein. The sample carries 400,000 to 550,000 distinct CDR3 sequences, approximately 15% recorded once. Germline V gives CDR1 SEHNR, CDR2 FQNEAQ (reference sequence). CDR3 length: 14 residues. V lost 5 bases and J lost 2, with 12 bases in between. Sequencing was carried out using blood. V is TRBV7-9 and J is TRBJ1-2; D uncertain. This TCR was recovered from a woman between 18 and 29 years old with Graves' hyperthyroidism. The CDR3 DNA is TGTGCCAGCAGCGTATCACAGAAGAACTATGGCTACACCTTC. Its translation is CASSVSQKNYGYTF.